The clone carrying this TCR beta chain has a count of ten or more. Its antigen is as yet unknown. Sequence at one end of the junction differs from germline and may be a read error. This specimen belongs to a study of T cells in Graves' hyperthyroidism and ophthalmopathy. Study outcomes and limitations: The blood repertoire included most of the expanded thyroid clonotypes above 0.001.

There were TCR beta CDR3 regions amplified from RNA transcripts. A set of HTBI primers served as the primers for a first-round RT-PCR of the TCR CDR3. MiXCR, run by TCRdb on the multiplex PCR reads, gives a single entry per CDR3 protein. The sample holds more than 500,000 distinct CDR3 sequences, around 16% seen once. Germline assignment: CDR1 SNHLY and CDR2 FYNNEI. The CDR3 runs 13 residues. Exclusion criteria comprised uncontrolled infection, other autoimmune disease, pregnancy or lactation. The diagnoses drew upon clinical symptoms, serum thyroxine and TRAb, thyroid ultrasound and orbital computed tomography. The PBMCs were taken from over 9.5 ml of fresh peripheral blood.

The V gene is TRBV2, the J gene TRBJ2-5; D gene ambiguous. The source of this sequence is a woman aged 30 to 39 with Graves' ophthalmopathy. Specimen: blood. The CDR3 is CASRATSQEAQYF. The CDR3 bases are TGTGCCAGCAGAGCGACAAGTCAAGAGGCCCAGTACTTC.